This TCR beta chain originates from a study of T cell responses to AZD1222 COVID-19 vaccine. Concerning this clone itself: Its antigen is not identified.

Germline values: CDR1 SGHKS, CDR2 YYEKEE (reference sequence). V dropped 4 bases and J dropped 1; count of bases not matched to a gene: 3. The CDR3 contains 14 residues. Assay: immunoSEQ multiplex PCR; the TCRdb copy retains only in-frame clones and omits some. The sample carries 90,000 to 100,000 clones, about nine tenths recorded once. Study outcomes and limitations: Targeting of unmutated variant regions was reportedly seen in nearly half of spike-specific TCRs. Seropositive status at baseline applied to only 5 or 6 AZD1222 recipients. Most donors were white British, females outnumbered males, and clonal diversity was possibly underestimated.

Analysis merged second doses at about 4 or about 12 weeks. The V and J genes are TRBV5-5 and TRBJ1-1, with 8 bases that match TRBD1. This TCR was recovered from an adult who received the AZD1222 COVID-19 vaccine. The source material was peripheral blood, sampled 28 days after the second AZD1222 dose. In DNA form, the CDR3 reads TGTGCCAGCAGCCGGGGACAGGCGAACACTGAAGCTTTCTTT. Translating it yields CASSRGQANTEAFF.